This entry features one T cell receptor beta chain sequence. Its target is unknown. MiXCR, run by TCRdb on the 5' RACE reads, gives a single entry per CDR3 protein. The sample lists 700,000 or so distinct CDR3 sequences, about 9.4% occurring once. This sample was included in a study of identical twins. Findings and limits, study-wide: Cross-sectional statistics, not tracking of the same donors, supported the conclusions. The study found that models underestimated out-of-frame TCR alpha sharing in monozygotic twins.

V lost 1 base to trimming and J lost 4 bases; unmatched junction nucleotides: 7. From germline, CDR1 is SGHTA and CDR2 FQGNSA. There are 17 residues in the CDR3. The data were also submitted as part of a second study, on yellow fever vaccine responses in identical twins.

The sequence came from a woman aged 18-35 years in good health. Sequencing was performed on PBMCs. The rearrangement links TRBV7-2 to TRBJ2-3; TRBD2 matches at 11 bases. Here the CDR3 DNA reads TGTGCCAGCAGCTTAGGGGTTAGCGGGGGGGCCGCAGATACGCAGTATTTT. It codes for CASSLGVSGGAADTQYF.